These 11 T cell receptor beta chains share one sample of origin, sequenced in a study of human T cells and chemical hapten exposure. Time point specified: pre-sensitization, week 0. The treatment here: therapeutic diphenylcyclopropenone sensitization with weekly scalp DPC. Each CDR3 protein is one row after TCRdb ran MiXCR on the RACE reads. The repertoire holds tens of thousands of distinct CDR3 sequences, with approximately 9.9% as singletons. Here the sequenced sample was whole blood, taken in connection with sensitization to the hapten diphenylcyclopropenone (DPC). The source of these receptors is a man aged 40-49 years with alopecia areata. Some clones in this sample may be carry-over from other donors' samples.

There are a few counts of this clonotype. The V call is TRBV20-1, the J call TRBJ1-6; tentative D call: TRBD1 (5 bases). V was pared by 1 base and J by 8 bases, with 18 bases between. Germline CDR1 is DFQATT and CDR2 is SNEGSKA (reference sequence). CDR3 length: 16 amino acids. CDR3 region: CSARAQGTLGDSPLHF. The CDR3 coding sequence is TGCAGTGCTAGAGCCCAGGGCACCCTTGGGGATTCACCCCTCCACTTT.

This clonotype was seen many times. The rearrangement links TRBV27 to TRBJ1-5; 9 bases agree with TRBD1. With 6 bases clipped from V and 4 bases from J, the junction kept 10 bases outside the gene matches. The V gene's germline CDR1 is MNHEY and CDR2 SMNVEV (reference sequence). The CDR3 totals 16 residues. CDR3 in DNA: TGTGCCAGCAGCCGCACAGCCGGGACAGGGAATCAGCCCCAGCATTTT. It specifies CASSRTAGTGNQPQHF.

This clonotype was counted a few times. The chain recombines TRBV7-9 with TRBJ2-1; no clear D. The CDR3 sequence is 14 residues long. Trimming removed 1 base at V and 5 bases at J, with 9 bases between. Germline V gene sequence: CDR1 SEHNR, CDR2 FQNEAQ (reference sequence). CDR3 sequence reads: CASSLVQADNEQFF. The CDR3 DNA follows: TGTGCCAGCAGCTTAGTCCAGGCCGACAATGAGCAGTTCTTC.

In this sample, this clonotype turned up a few times. The genes are TRBV7-9 and TRBJ2-3; D possibly corresponds to TRBD2 (6 bases). Germline values: CDR1 SEHNR, CDR2 FQNEAQ (reference sequence). The CDR3 totals 16 residues. Trimming pared 5 bases from V and 6 bases from J, leaving 21 bases between. The CDR3 DNA sequence: TGTGCCAGCAGCCTGCAGGGACTTAGCCGCGGGGATACGCAGTATTTT. It encodes CASSLQGLSRGDTQYF. Full variable domain (remainder filled in from reference TRBV7-9 and TRBJ2-3): DTGVSQNPRHKITKRGQNVTFRCDPISEHNRLYWYRQTLGQGPEFLTYFQNEAQLEKSRLLSDRFSAERPKGSFSTLEIQRTEQGDSAMYLCASSLQGLSRGDTQYFGPGTRLTVL.

This clonotype was seen more than once but under ten times. The chain employs TRBV20-1 and TRBJ1-2; TRBD1 matches at 8 bases. Germline CDR1 and CDR2: DFQATT and SNEGSKA (reference sequence). Trimming at V came to 2 bases and at J to 3 bases, leaving 11 bases not matched to a gene. The CDR3 spans 16 residues. CDR3 coding DNA: TGCAGTGCTAGACCCCTAGACAGGGGAGGGGACTATGGCTACACCTTC. Residues: CSARPLDRGGDYGYTF.

This clonotype was observed at least ten times. The chain is built from TRBV6-1 and TRBJ1-1; D remains unclear. The length of the CDR3 is 10 residues. The V end lost 3 bases, the J end lost 7 bases, and 3 bases lay between the germline ends. Germline V gene lookup returns CDR1 MNHNS and CDR2 SASEGT. The CDR3 DNA is TGTGCCAGCAGTGAGTTTGAAGCTTTCTTT. Protein sequence: CASSEFEAFF.

The V gene is TRBV9, the J gene TRBJ2-3, with D unresolved. V was shortened by 3 bases and J by 0 bases, with 11 bases between the two germline ends. CDR3 length: 15 amino acids. Germline-derived CDR1 and CDR2 are SGDLS and YYNGEE. The CDR3 DNA reads as TGTGCCAGCAGCGATTCGCCTACTAGCACAGATACGCAGTATTTT. Translation: CASSDSPTSTDTQYF.

This clonotype appeared many times. The chain combines TRBV27 with TRBJ2-3, with 7 bases fitting TRBD2. This CDR3 is 15 amino acids long. Looked up from germline, CDR1 is MNHEY and CDR2 is SMNVEV (reference sequence). After removal of 3 bases from V and 1 base from J, the junction contained 4 bases not matched to a gene. CDR3 coding DNA: TGTGCCAGCAGTTTTAGCGGGCTCCGCACAGATACGCAGTATTTT. Its translation: CASSFSGLRTDTQYF.

This sequence joins TRBV24-1 and TRBJ2-7; D unresolved. The CDR3 extends over 11 amino acids. Trimming shortened V by 4 bases and J by 4 bases, and 4 bases separated the two germline ends. Germline V gene lookup returns CDR1 KGHDR and CDR2 SFDVKD. The CDR3 DNA follows: TGTGCCACCAGTGAGATTTACGAGCAGTACTTC. It specifies CATSEIYEQYF.

This clonotype was seen a few times. V and J are TRBV28 and TRBJ2-1; tentatively, D is TRBD2 (5 bases). The germline V gene has CDR1 MDHEN and CDR2 SYDVKM. Trimming stripped 6 bases from V and 3 bases from J, with 15 bases between. The CDR3 covers 15 residues. The CDR3 nucleotides read TGTGCCAGCAGCCTATATACTAGGAACTACAATGAGCAGTTCTTC. Translated, it gives CASSLYTRNYNEQFF.

This clonotype has more than one count but fewer than ten. The V and J genes are TRBV9 and TRBJ2-7, with D perhaps matching TRBD1 or TRBD2 (5 bases each). Germline loops: CDR1 SGDLS, CDR2 YYNGEE. Trimming stripped 4 bases from V and 4 bases from J, with 9 bases between. The CDR3 runs to 12 residues. CDR3 residues: CASSRGEYEQYF. The DNA of the CDR3 is TGTGCCAGCAGCCGAGGGGAATACGAGCAGTACTTC.